This passage covers 5 T cell receptor beta chains from one sample sequenced in a study of tumor-infiltrating lymphocytes in primary liver carcinoma. A constant-region primer primed TCR beta cDNA synthesis from 450 to 550 ng of total RNA. It was through three nested multiplex PCR rounds of slightly modified ARM-PCR that TCR beta libraries arose. Researchers ran the first two PCR rounds for approximately 9 cycles each with TRBV1-TRBV30 forward primers and a C-beta reverse primer. TCRdb processed the multiplex PCR reads anew with MiXCR; each CDR3 protein has one entry. The sample records around 100,000 distinct CDR3 sequences, around two thirds being singletons. Extraction of RNA together with DNA used roughly 18-32 mg of unsorted bulk tissue. Sequenced input: liver tumor tissue from sampling region 2. The subset: tumor region T2, inferior pole. The receptors were sampled from a woman aged 55-70 years with primary liver carcinoma and hepatitis B virus infection.

About this clonotype itself: A much larger clone is a single base away; this may be a read error. This chain uses TRBV4-2 with TRBJ2-1; TRBD2 agrees at 10 bases. The V and J ends lost 1 base and 7 bases, in that order; junction bases with no gene match: 7. The CDR3 runs 16 residues. In germline, CDR1 is LGHNA, CDR2 YNFKEQ. CDR3 nucleotide sequence: TGTGCCAGCAGCCAAGGGGGGATTAGCGGGAGGAATGAGCAGTTCTTC. Translated, it gives CASSQGGISGRNEQFF.

Note on this clonotype: One base away lies a much larger clone, so this may be a sequencing read error. This chain's CDR3 is CASSQGEVNTGELFF. DNA for the CDR3: TGCGCCAGCAGCCAAGGGGAAGTTAACACCGGGGAGCTGTTTTTT. The chain couples TRBV4-1 to TRBJ2-2; D not resolved. With 1 base removed from V and 2 bases from J, the gap between germline ends came to 8 bases. Germline V lookup: CDR1 MGHRA, CDR2 YSYEKL. The CDR3 has 15 amino acids.

This clonotype was detected ten times or more. The CDR3 sequence: CASSQENGWDGYTF. For the CDR3, the DNA is TGTGCCAGCAGCCAAGAAAACGGGTGGGATGGCTACACCTTC. The chain recombines TRBV4-2 with TRBJ1-2; D unclear. The V end was cut by 0 bases, the J end by 6 bases, with 11 bases between. Germline CDR1 and CDR2: LGHNA and YNFKEQ. This CDR3 is 14 amino acids long.

The chain employs TRBV11-2 and TRBJ2-3; D perhaps matches TRBD2 (6 bases). V was shortened by 2 bases and J by 4 bases, with 31 bases between the two germline ends. Per the germline V gene, CDR1 is SGHAT and CDR2 is FQNNGV. The CDR3 has 21 amino acids. Here the CDR3 reads CASSLLDRRSNGSRGADTQYF. DNA of the CDR3: TGTGCCAGCAGCTTATTGGACCGAAGGTCTAACGGGAGTCGAGGGGCAGATACGCAGTATTTT.

This clonotype was picked up a small number of times. Germline and junction disagree at one end, which may indicate a read error. This chain joins TRBV12-3 or TRBV12-4 and TRBJ1-5, with D possibly being TRBD1 (5 bases). The CDR3 totals 16 residues. The CDR3 nucleotides read TGTGCCAGCAGTTTTTTAAGGGGTGGCTCGAATCGGCCCCAGCATTTT. Translating it yields CASSFLRGGSNRPQHF.